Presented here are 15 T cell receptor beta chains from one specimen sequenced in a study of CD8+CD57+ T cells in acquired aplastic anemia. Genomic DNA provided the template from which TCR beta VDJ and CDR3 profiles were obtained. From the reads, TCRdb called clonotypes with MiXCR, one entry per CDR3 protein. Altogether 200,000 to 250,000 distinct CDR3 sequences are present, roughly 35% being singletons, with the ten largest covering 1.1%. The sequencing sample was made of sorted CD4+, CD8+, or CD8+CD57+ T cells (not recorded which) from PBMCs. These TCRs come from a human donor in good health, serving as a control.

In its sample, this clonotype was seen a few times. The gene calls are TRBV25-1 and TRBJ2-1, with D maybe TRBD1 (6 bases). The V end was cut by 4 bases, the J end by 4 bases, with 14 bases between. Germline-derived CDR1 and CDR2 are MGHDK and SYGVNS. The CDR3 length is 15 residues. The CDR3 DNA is TGTGCCAGCAGTGCCCTGGTAACAGGGTACAATGAGCAGTTCTTC. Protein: CASSALVTGYNEQFF.

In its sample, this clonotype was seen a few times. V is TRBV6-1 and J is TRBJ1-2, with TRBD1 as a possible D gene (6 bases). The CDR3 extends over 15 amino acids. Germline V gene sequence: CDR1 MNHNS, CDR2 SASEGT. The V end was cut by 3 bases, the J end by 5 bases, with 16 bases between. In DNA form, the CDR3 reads TGTGCCAGCAGTGACCGGGGGGGCGCAGGATATGGCTACACCTTC. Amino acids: CASSDRGGAGYGYTF.

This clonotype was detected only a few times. The CDR3 spells CSAMRTGGTRSNQPQHF. The CDR3 DNA sequence: TGCAGTGCTATGAGGACAGGGGGCACTCGAAGCAATCAGCCCCAGCATTTT. The chain uses TRBV20-1 and TRBJ1-5, with TRBD1 matching over 11 bases. The germline gives CDR1 DFQATT, CDR2 SNEGSKA (reference sequence). J was trimmed by 1 base and V by 4 bases; bases with no gene match: 9. The CDR3 spans 17 residues.

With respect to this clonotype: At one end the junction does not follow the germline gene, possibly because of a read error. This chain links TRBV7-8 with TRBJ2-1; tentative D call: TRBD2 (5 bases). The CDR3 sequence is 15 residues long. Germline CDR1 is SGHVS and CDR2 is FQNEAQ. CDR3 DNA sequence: TGTGCCAGCAGCTCCCTGTGGACGGGATACAATGAGCAGATCTTC. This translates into CASSSLWTGYNEQIF.

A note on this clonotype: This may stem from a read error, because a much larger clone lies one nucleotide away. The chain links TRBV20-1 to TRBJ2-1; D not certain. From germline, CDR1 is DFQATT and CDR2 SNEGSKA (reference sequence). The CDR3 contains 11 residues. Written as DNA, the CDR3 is TGCGGTGCTAGTCCACTGACTGAAGAGTTCTTC. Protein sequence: CGASPLTEEFF.

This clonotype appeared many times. The CDR3 sequence: CASRPSSNQPQHF. CDR3 DNA sequence: TGTGCCTCCAGACCCTCTAGCAATCAGCCCCAGCATTTT. The chain combines TRBV2 with TRBJ1-5; D gene uncertain. The CDR3 consists of 13 residues. Germline CDR1 SNHLY, CDR2 FYNNEI. V lost 11 bases and J 0 bases, leaving 11 bases between the germline ends.

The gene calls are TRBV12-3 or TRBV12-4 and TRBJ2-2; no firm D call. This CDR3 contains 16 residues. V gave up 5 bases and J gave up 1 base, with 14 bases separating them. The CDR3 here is CASSPAWFQNTGELFF. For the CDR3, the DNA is TGTGCCAGCAGTCCAGCCTGGTTCCAGAACACCGGGGAGCTGTTTTTT.

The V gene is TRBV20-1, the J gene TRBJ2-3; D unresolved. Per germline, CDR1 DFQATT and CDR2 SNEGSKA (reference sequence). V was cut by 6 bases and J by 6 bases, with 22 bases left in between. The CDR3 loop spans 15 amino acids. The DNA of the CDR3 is TGCAGTGCCAGCAGCGTACGTCTGTGGTCGGATACGCAGTATTTT. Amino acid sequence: CSASSVRLWSDTQYF.

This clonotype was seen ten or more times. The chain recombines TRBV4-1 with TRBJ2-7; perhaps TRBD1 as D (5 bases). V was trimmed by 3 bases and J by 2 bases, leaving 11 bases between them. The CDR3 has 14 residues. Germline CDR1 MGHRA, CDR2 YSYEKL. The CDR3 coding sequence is TGCGCCAGCAGCCACGGAGACAGAACCTACGAGCAGTACTTC. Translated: CASSHGDRTYEQYF.

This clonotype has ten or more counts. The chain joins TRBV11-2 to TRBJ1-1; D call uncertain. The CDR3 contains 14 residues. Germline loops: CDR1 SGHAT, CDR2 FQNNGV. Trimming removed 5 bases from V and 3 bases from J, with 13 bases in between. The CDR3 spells CASSPLWVDTEAFF. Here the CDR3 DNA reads TGTGCCAGCAGCCCCCTTTGGGTGGACACTGAAGCTTTCTTT.

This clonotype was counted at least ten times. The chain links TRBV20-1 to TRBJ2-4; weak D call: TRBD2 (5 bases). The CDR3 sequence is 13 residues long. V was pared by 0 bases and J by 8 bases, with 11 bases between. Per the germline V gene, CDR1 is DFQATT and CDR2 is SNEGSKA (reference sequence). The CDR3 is CSARDWRRDIQYF. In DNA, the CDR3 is TGCAGTGCTAGAGACTGGAGGAGAGACATTCAGTACTTC.

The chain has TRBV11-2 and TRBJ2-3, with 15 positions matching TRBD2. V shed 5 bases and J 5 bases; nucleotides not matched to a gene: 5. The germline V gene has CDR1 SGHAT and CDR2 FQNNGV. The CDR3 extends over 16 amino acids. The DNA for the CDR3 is TGTGCCAGCAGCCCATTGGGACTAGCGGGAGGAGATACGCAGTATTTT. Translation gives CASSPLGLAGGDTQYF.

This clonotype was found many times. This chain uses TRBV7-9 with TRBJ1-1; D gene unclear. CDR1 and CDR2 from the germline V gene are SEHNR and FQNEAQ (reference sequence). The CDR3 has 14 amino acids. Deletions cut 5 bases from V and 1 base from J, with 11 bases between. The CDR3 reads CASSTRTKNTEAFF. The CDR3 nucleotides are TGTGCCAGCAGCACGCGGACCAAGAACACTGAAGCTTTCTTT. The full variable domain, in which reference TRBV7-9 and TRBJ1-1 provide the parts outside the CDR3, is DTGVSQNPRHKITKRGQNVTFRCDPISEHNRLYWYRQTLGQGPEFLTYFQNEAQLEKSRLLSDRFSAERPKGSFSTLEIQRTEQGDSAMYLCASSTRTKNTEAFFGQGTRLTVV.

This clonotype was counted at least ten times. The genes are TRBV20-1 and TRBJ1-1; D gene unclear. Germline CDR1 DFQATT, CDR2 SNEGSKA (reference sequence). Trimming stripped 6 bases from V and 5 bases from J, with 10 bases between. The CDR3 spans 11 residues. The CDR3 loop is CSAPYDTEAFF. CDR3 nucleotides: TGCAGTGCCCCTTATGATACTGAAGCTTTCTTT.

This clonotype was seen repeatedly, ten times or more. CDR3 nucleotide sequence: TGCAGCGTCCAGCACAGGGGCCAGGGGGAGACCCAGTACTTC. Translated, it gives CSVQHRGQGETQYF. The chain has TRBV29-1 and TRBJ2-5; 7 bases fit TRBD1. This CDR3 has 14 amino acids. V trimming: 6 bases; J trimming: 5 bases; junction bases outside the gene matches: 12. Germline CDR1 and CDR2: SQVTM and ANQGSEA.